The 10 T cell receptor beta chains presented below share a single source sample, sequenced in a study of low-dose radiotherapy and immunotherapy resistance in tumors. Gene-specific TRAV and TRBV primers were used for first-strand cDNA, covering alpha and beta chains. TCRs were put through approximately 21 PCR cycles of amplification with Phusion. A constant-region primer and the V-primer adapter served as the primer pair. MiXCR, applied by TCRdb to the reads, yields one record per CDR3 protein. The repertoire has about 58,000 distinct CDR3 sequences, approximately 22% of them found once; the top ten carry under 7%. The sample's time point: after trial treatment. The treatment here: LDRT plus nivolumab, ipilimumab, low-dose cyclophosphamide and aspirin (RACIN trial). Material: PBMCs, obtained after low-dose radiotherapy plus immunotherapy. These receptors all stem from a male donor with prostate cancer.

This clonotype has a count of ten or more. This chain uses TRBV30 with TRBJ2-4; 10 nucleotides line up with TRBD1. The junction had 10 bases not matched to a gene; V was cut back by 5 bases and J by 9 bases. This CDR3 has 14 residues. Germline V gene data show CDR1 as GTSNPN and CDR2 as SVGIG (reference sequence). Here the CDR3 reads CAWGPGGQGSIQYF. The CDR3 coding sequence is TGTGCCTGGGGGCCAGGGGGACAGGGGAGCATTCAGTACTTC. Together with reference TRBV30 and TRBJ2-4, the CDR3 gives the full variable domain: SQTIHQWPATLVQPVGSPLSLECTVEGTSNPNLYWYRQAAGRGLQLLFYSVGIGQISSEVPQNLSASRPQDRQFILSSKKLLLSDSGFYLCAWGPGGQGSIQYFGAGTRLSVL.

This clonotype was observed at least ten times. This rearrangement joins TRBV5-1 to TRBJ2-3; TRBD2 aligns across 13 bases. V trimming: 0 bases; J trimming: 3 bases; junction bases outside the gene matches: 7. Germline CDR1 reads SGHRS; CDR2 reads YFSETQ. The CDR3 is made up of 18 amino acids. The CDR3 sequence: CASSLGQLAGGPTDTQYF. The CDR3 bases are TGCGCCAGCAGCTTGGGTCAACTAGCGGGGGGGCCGACAGATACGCAGTATTTT.

By frequency in the sample, this clonotype is medium-sized. The chain combines TRBV6-2 or TRBV6-3 with TRBJ1-1; TRBD1 matches 9 bases. Germline V lookup: CDR1 MNHEY, CDR2 SVGEGT. Germline trimming cut 2 bases from V and 4 bases from J; bases unmatched to any gene: 8. The CDR3 runs to 16 residues. The CDR3 DNA reads TGTGCCAGCAGTTACGGAACCGGGACAGGGCTCACTGAAGCTTTCTTT. Translated, it gives CASSYGTGTGLTEAFF.

This clonotype was found many times. The chain couples TRBV9 to TRBJ2-3; 11 bases agree with TRBD2. The V gene's germline CDR1 is SGDLS and CDR2 YYNGEE. Trimming removed 2 bases from V and 6 bases from J; junction bases left unmatched: 14. The CDR3 length is 18 residues. The CDR3 spells CASSVFPGSGGATDTQYF. The CDR3 DNA reads TGTGCCAGCAGCGTGTTCCCCGGTAGCGGGGGGGCCACGGATACGCAGTATTTT.

This clonotype was seen repeatedly, ten times or more. The V gene is TRBV7-3, the J gene TRBJ2-1; maybe TRBD2 (7 bases). The germline V gene has CDR1 SGHTA and CDR2 FQGTGA. The CDR3 runs to 15 residues. The V end lost 2 bases, the J end lost 5 bases, and 13 bases lay between the germline ends. The CDR3: CASSLGGGGHNEQFF. CDR3 nucleotide sequence: TGTGCCAGCAGCTTAGGGGGGGGGGGCCACAATGAGCAGTTCTTC.

The rearrangement links TRBV19 to TRBJ1-6; 8 bases align to TRBD1. Germline V gene data show CDR1 as LNHDA and CDR2 as SQIVND (reference sequence). V lost 3 bases and J lost 1; bases outside the gene matches: 5. The CDR3 contains 17 residues. CDR3 residues: CASSIKTGASYNSPLHF. The CDR3 nucleotides read TGTGCCAGTAGTATCAAGACAGGGGCATCCTATAATTCACCCCTCCACTTT.

This clonotype was counted ten times or more. The rearrangement links TRBV18 to TRBJ2-1; TRBD1 matches 7 bases. Germline trimming cut 4 bases from V and 7 bases from J; bases unmatched to any gene: 4. CDR1 is KGHSH, CDR2 LQKENI, per germline. The CDR3 contains 13 residues. CDR3 sequence: CASSLGTANEQFF. Written as DNA, the CDR3 is TGTGCCAGCTCACTCGGGACAGCAAATGAGCAGTTCTTC.

With regard to this clonotype: A far larger clone is a single base away, which makes a read error likely. The chain is built from TRBV9 and TRBJ2-5, with D perhaps given as TRBD1 or TRBD2 (5 bases each). V lost 3 bases to trimming and J lost 11 bases, with 23 bases between them. The CDR3 extends over 15 amino acids. Per the germline V gene, CDR1 is SGDLS and CDR2 is YYNGEE. CDR3 DNA sequence: TGTGCCAGCAGCGGACGACTGGAGGTCAGGGATGAGCAGTACTTC. This codes for CASSGRLEVRDEQYF. Based on the CDR3 plus reference TRBV9 and TRBJ2-5, the full variable domain is DSGVTQTPKHLITATGQRVTLRCSPRSGDLSVYWYQQSLDQGLQFLIQYYNGEERAKGNILERFSAQQFPDLHSELNLSSLELGDSALYFCASSGRLEVRDEQYFGPGTRLLVL.

This clonotype came up many times. The chain uses TRBV5-1 and TRBJ2-2, with D possibly being TRBD2 (6 bases). CDR3 length: 14 residues. The V end lost 4 bases, the J end lost 4 bases, and 11 bases lay between the germline ends. The germline V gene encodes CDR1 SGHRS and CDR2 YFSETQ. The CDR3 sequence: CASSQTSSTGELFF. In nucleotides, the CDR3 is TGCGCCAGCAGCCAAACTAGCTCCACCGGGGAGCTGTTTTTT.

As concerns this clonotype: A far larger clone differs by one base, so this is likely a read error. This chain links TRBV27 with TRBJ1-2; no clear D. This CDR3 is built from 16 residues. The germline gives CDR1 MNHEY, CDR2 SMNVEV (reference sequence). DNA for the CDR3: TGTACCAGCAGTTTATCCAGGACGGGAACCGCGGATGGCTACACCTTC. Its translation: CTSSLSRTGTADGYTF.